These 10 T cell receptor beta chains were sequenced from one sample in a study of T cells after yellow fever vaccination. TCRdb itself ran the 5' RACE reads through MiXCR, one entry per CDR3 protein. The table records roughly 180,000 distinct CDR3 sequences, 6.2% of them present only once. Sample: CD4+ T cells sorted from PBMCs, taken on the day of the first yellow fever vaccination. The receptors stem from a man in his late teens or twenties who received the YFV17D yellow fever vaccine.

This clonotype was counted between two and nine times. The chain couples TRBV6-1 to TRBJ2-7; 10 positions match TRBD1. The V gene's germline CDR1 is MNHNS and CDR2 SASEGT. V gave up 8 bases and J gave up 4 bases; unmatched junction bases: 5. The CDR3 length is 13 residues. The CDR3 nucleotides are TGTGCCAGCCGGGGACAGGGGAAGTACGAGCAGTACTTC. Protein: CASRGQGKYEQYF.

CDR3 DNA: TGTGCCAGCAGCCAAGATTTGGGTACCAACACTGAAGCTTTCTTT. Its protein product is CASSQDLGTNTEAFF. This chain connects TRBV3-1 to TRBJ1-1; D is undetermined. Trimming pared 0 bases from V and 2 bases from J, leaving 10 bases between. Germline CDR1 reads LGHDT; CDR2 reads YNNKEL (reference sequence). The CDR3 contains 15 residues.

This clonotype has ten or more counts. CDR3 nucleotide sequence: TGCAGCGTTGAGGGGGCGGCAGATACGCAGTATTTT. This sequence encodes CSVEGAADTQYF. This chain connects TRBV29-1 to TRBJ2-3; perhaps TRBD1 as D (6 bases). Trimming removed 3 bases from V and 4 bases from J, with 8 bases in between. CDR3 size: 12 residues. Germline CDR1 SQVTM, CDR2 ANQGSEA.

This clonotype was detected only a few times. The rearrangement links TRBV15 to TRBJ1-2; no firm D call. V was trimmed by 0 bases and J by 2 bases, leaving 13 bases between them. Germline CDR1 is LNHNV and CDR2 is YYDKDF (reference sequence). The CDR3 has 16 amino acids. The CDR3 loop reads CATSRDRVKSNYGYTF. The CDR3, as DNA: TGTGCCACCAGCAGAGACCGGGTTAAGAGCAACTATGGCTACACCTTC.

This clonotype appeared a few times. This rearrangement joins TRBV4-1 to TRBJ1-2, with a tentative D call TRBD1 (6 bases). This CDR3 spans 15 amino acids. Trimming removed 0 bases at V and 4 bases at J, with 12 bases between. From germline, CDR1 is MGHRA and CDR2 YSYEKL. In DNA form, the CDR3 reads TGCGCCAGCAGCCAAGATCGAGGACAGCCCTATGGCTACACCTTC. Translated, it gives CASSQDRGQPYGYTF.

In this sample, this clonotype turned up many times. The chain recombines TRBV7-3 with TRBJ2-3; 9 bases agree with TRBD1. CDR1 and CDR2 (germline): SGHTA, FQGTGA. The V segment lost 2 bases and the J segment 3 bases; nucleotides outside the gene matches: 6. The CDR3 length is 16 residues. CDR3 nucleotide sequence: TGTGCCAGCAGCTTACTGGGACAGGGAATTACAGATACGCAGTATTTT. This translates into CASSLLGQGITDTQYF.

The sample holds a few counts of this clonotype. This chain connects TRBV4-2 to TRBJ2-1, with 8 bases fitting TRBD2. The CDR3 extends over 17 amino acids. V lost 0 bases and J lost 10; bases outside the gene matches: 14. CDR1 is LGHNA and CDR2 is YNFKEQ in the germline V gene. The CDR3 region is CASSQDMAGGPVQEQFF. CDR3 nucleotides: TGTGCCAGCAGCCAAGATATGGCGGGGGGTCCCGTCCAGGAGCAGTTCTTC.

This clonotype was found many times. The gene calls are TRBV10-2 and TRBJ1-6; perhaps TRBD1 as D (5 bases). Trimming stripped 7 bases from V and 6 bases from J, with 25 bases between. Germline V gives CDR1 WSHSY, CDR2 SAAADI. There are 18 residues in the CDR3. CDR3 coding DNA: TGCGCCAGCATTGGTCGGCGGGACGGCGAGCGGGCTAATTCACCCCTCCACTTT. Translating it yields CASIGRRDGERANSPLHF.

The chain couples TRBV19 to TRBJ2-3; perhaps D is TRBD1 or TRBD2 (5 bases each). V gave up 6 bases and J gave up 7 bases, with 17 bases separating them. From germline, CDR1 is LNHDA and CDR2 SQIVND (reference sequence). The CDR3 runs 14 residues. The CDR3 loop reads CASRLRGAMNTQYF. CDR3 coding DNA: TGTGCCAGTAGATTGAGGGGCGCGATGAATACGCAGTATTTT.

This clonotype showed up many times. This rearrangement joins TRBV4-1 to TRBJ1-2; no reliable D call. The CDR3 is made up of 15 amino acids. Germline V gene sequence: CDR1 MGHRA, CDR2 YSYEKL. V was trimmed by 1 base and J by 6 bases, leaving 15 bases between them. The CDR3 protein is CASSQAGVGGDGYTF. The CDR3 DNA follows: TGCGCCAGCAGCCAAGCTGGGGTTGGTGGTGATGGCTACACCTTC.